The 30 T cell receptor beta chains presented below share a single source sample, sequenced in a study of T cell responses to AZD1222 COVID-19 vaccine. Repertoires were generated with immunoSEQ multiplex PCR, while TCRdb's copy carries only in-frame clones and drops some. This sample has approximately 82,000 clones, with roughly nine tenths found just once. Material: peripheral blood, obtained on day 0 of AZD1222 vaccination. The origin of the receptors is an adult in good health.

The chain employs TRBV30 and TRBJ2-1; D is unresolved. The CDR3 spans 15 residues. From germline, CDR1 is GTSNPN and CDR2 SVGIG (reference sequence). The V and J ends lost 3 bases and 6 bases respectively, with 18 bases between them. The CDR3 coding sequence is TGTGCCTGGAGCCGCAGCCAGAATGGGCTCAATGAGCAGTTCTTC. It is translated as CAWSRSQNGLNEQFF.

The chain has TRBV27 and TRBJ1-5; maybe TRBD1 (6 bases). Germline V gives CDR1 MNHEY, CDR2 SMNVEV (reference sequence). The CDR3 covers 16 residues. The V end was cut by 5 bases, the J end by 2 bases, with 16 bases between. Written as DNA, the CDR3 is TGTGCCAGCAGTCCCCGGGGGGGCGCGGGCAATCAGCCCCAGCATTTT. Translation gives CASSPRGGAGNQPQHF.

V usage is TRBV6-5 and J usage is TRBJ1-5, with D perhaps TRBD1 (5 bases). CDR3 length equals 15 residues. Germline CDR1 reads MNHEY; CDR2 reads SVGAGI. Trimming shortened V by 0 bases and J by 4 bases, and 10 bases separated the two germline ends. The CDR3 DNA follows: TGTGCCAGCAGTTACTCGGGGGACCCTAATCAGCCCCAGCATTTT. This translates into CASSYSGDPNQPQHF.

The chain couples TRBV29-1 to TRBJ1-4, with TRBD1 matching over 10 bases. CDR1 is SQVTM, CDR2 ANQGSEA, per germline. The CDR3 has 15 residues. The J segment lost 3 bases and the V segment lost 7 bases, leaving 8 bases of the junction unmatched. The CDR3 loop reads CSARDRGASNEKLFF. The CDR3 DNA sequence: TGCAGCGCTCGGGACAGGGGCGCCTCTAATGAAAAACTGTTTTTT.

The chain couples TRBV7-9 to TRBJ1-1, with D possibly matching TRBD1 (6 bases). V was cut by 7 bases and J by 4 bases, with 19 bases left in between. This CDR3 spans 15 amino acids. Germline-derived CDR1 and CDR2 are SEHNR and FQNEAQ (reference sequence). In nucleotides, the CDR3 is TGTGCCAGCACCCCCTGGGGGGGCGACGGCACTGAAGCTTTCTTT. Residues: CASTPWGGDGTEAFF.

To note about this clone: Germline is not matched at one junction end, which may reflect a read error. This sequence joins TRBV6-1 and TRBJ1-5; D may be TRBD1 (5 bases). CDR1 is MNHNS, CDR2 SASEGT, per germline. This CDR3 is 13 amino acids long. CDR3 region: CASSEGPAVWVNF. The DNA for the CDR3 is TGTGCCAGCAGTGAGGGGCCCGCGGTTTGGGTCAATTTT.

This chain connects TRBV19 to TRBJ2-3; 9 bases map to TRBD1. The CDR3 spans 19 residues. Germline lookup yields CDR1 LNHDA and CDR2 SQIVND (reference sequence). V lost 6 bases, J lost 0 bases, and 16 bases stayed unmatched. CDR3 DNA sequence: TGTGCCAGTAGCCCCCGGGACAGGGTTACTCCGACTAGCACAGATACGCAGTATTTT. Its protein product is CASSPRDRVTPTSTDTQYF.

The CDR3 loop is CASSESRQGPYNEQFF. The CDR3 DNA sequence: TGCGCCAGCAGTGAGTCGAGGCAGGGCCCCTACAATGAGCAGTTCTTC. The chain carries TRBV10-1 and TRBJ2-1; a weak D match, TRBD1 (5 bases). Deletions cut 0 bases from V and 2 bases from J, with 11 bases between. This CDR3 region has 16 residues. Germline V lookup: CDR1 WNHNN, CDR2 SYGVQD (reference sequence).

This clone has a handful of counts. The chain has TRBV18 and TRBJ2-1; 12 positions match TRBD1. Germline V gene sequence: CDR1 KGHSH, CDR2 LQKENI. The CDR3 covers 17 residues. The V and J ends lost 6 bases and 1 base, in that order; junction bases with no gene match: 7. CDR3: CASSKWGQGASYNEQFF. The CDR3, as DNA: TGTGCCAGCTCGAAGTGGGGACAGGGGGCTTCCTACAATGAGCAGTTCTTC. The variable domain in full, completed from reference TRBV18 and TRBJ2-1, reads NAGVMQNPRHLVRRRGQEARLRCSPMKGHSHVYWYRQLPEEGLKFMVYLQKENIIDESGMPKERFSAEFPKEGPSILRIQQVVRGDSAAYFCASSKWGQGASYNEQFFGPGTRLTVL.

The chain has TRBV18 and TRBJ1-6, with TRBD1 identical over 8 bases. The germline CDR1 and CDR2 sequences are KGHSH and LQKENI. The length of the CDR3 is 15 residues. V trimming: 3 bases; J trimming: 6 bases; junction bases outside the gene matches: 4. This CDR3 reads CASSPPGQANSPLHF. The CDR3 DNA is TGTGCCAGCTCACCCCCGGGACAGGCTAATTCACCCCTCCACTTT.

The chain joins TRBV6-4 to TRBJ1-1; 9 bases agree with TRBD1. The CDR3 is 14 residues long. Trimming removed 6 bases from V and 4 bases from J; junction bases left unmatched: 6. In germline, CDR1 is MRHNA, CDR2 SNTAGT. The DNA of the CDR3 is TGTGCCAGCAGAACGACAGGGGGGGCCACTGAAGCTTTCTTT. It is translated as CASRTTGGATEAFF.

This chain connects TRBV9 to TRBJ2-5; D uncertain. V was trimmed by 0 bases and J by 3 bases, leaving 12 bases between them. CDR1 is SGDLS, CDR2 YYNGEE, per germline. CDR3 length: 15 residues. CDR3 DNA sequence: TGTGCCAGCAGCGTAGTCTCGGGTCTTAAAGAGACCCAGTACTTC. This gives the protein CASSVVSGLKETQYF. Filled out from reference TRBV9 and TRBJ2-5, the complete variable domain reads DSGVTQTPKHLITATGQRVTLRCSPRSGDLSVYWYQQSLDQGLQFLIQYYNGEERAKGNILERFSAQQFPDLHSELNLSSLELGDSALYFCASSVVSGLKETQYFGPGTRLLVL.

The V call is TRBV18, the J call TRBJ1-1; 8 bases align to TRBD1. Germline V lookup: CDR1 KGHSH, CDR2 LQKENI. V lost 6 bases, J lost 4 bases, and 13 bases stayed unmatched. The CDR3 has 16 amino acids. CDR3 sequence reads: CASSQDRVVGGTEAFF. The CDR3, as DNA: TGTGCCAGCTCTCAGGACAGGGTAGTCGGAGGCACTGAAGCTTTCTTT.

V and J are TRBV30 and TRBJ2-7; D gene uncertain. The V gene lost 2 bases and the J gene lost 3 bases, with 11 bases spanning the gap. The CDR3 has 13 amino acids. Germline V CDR1 and CDR2: GTSNPN, SVGIG (reference sequence). CDR3 sequence (DNA): TGTGCCTGGAGTCCCTCCCTAAACTACGAGCAGTACTTC. It is translated as CAWSPSLNYEQYF.

V is TRBV7-2 and J is TRBJ2-4, with TRBD1 identical over 12 bases. Trimming cost V 3 bases and J 7 bases; bases outside gene matches: 4. The CDR3 has 15 residues. Per germline, CDR1 SGHTA and CDR2 FQGNSA. The CDR3, as DNA: TGTGCCAGCAGCTTGGGGACAGGGGGCGGTAACATTCAGTACTTC. This sequence encodes CASSLGTGGGNIQYF.

V is TRBV27 and J is TRBJ2-7; D might be TRBD1 (5 bases). The germline V gene encodes CDR1 MNHEY and CDR2 SMNVEV (reference sequence). The length of the CDR3 is 15 residues. Trimming removed 6 bases from V and 2 bases from J, with 17 bases in between. The CDR3, as DNA: TGTGCCAGCAGCCTCGTCAGGGTAGGTCCCTACGAGCAGTACTTC. It translates to CASSLVRVGPYEQYF.

The chain employs TRBV10-3 and TRBJ2-5; 9 bases are a match to TRBD2. Germline V gene lookup returns CDR1 ENHRY and CDR2 SYGVKD. J lost 7 bases, V lost 2 bases, and 8 bases had no gene match. The CDR3 covers 15 residues. The CDR3 reads CAISEAGGGRGTQYF. CDR3 coding DNA: TGTGCCATCAGTGAGGCCGGGGGCGGGAGGGGGACCCAGTACTTC.

The sample holds a few counts of this clone. This chain links TRBV27 with TRBJ1-4; TRBD1 is a possible D gene (6 bases). In germline, CDR1 is MNHEY, CDR2 SMNVEV (reference sequence). With 5 bases removed from V and 8 bases from J, the gap between germline ends came to 21 bases. This CDR3 region has 16 residues. CDR3 DNA sequence: TGTGCCAGCAGTGCTCAAAGGGGGGGCGATAGAGAAAAACTGTTTTTT. The encoded protein is CASSAQRGGDREKLFF.

The chain is built from TRBV13 and TRBJ1-1; TRBD1 might be the D (5 bases). From germline, CDR1 is PRHDT and CDR2 FYEKMQ (reference sequence). The CDR3 contains 14 residues. Deletions cut 0 bases from V and 3 bases from J, with 8 bases between. CDR3 DNA sequence: TGTGCCAGCAGCTTAGGTTGGGACTACACTGAAGCTTTCTTT. Encoded protein: CASSLGWDYTEAFF.

This clone came up once. The chain couples TRBV30 to TRBJ1-1; TRBD1 might be the D (5 bases). From germline, CDR1 is GTSNPN and CDR2 SVGIG (reference sequence). CDR3 length: 13 residues. V lost 5 bases, J lost 2 bases, and 12 bases lay in between. CDR3 loop: CAWGDGPNTEAFF. The CDR3 bases are TGTGCCTGGGGGGACGGACCTAACACTGAAGCTTTCTTT.

The V call is TRBV4-2, the J call TRBJ1-4; 7 bases line up with TRBD1. V shed 3 bases, J shed 2 bases, and the junction held 6 bases outside the gene matches. There are 16 residues in the CDR3. Germline CDR1 LGHNA, CDR2 YNFKEQ. DNA of the CDR3: TGTGCCAGCAGCCAGGCGACAGGGTTGACTAATGAAAAACTGTTTTTT. Protein sequence: CASSQATGLTNEKLFF.

This clone is a singleton in its sample. This chain connects TRBV3-1 (or the pseudogene TRBV3-2) to TRBJ1-3; the D is unclear. Germline V gene lookup returns CDR1 LGHDT and CDR2 YNNKEL (reference sequence). This CDR3 has 14 residues. The ends were cut back, 3 bases at V and 1 base at J, with 7 bases in the middle. The CDR3 nucleotides are TGTGCCAGCAGCCAGGACGTATCTGGAAACACCATATATTTT. It translates to CASSQDVSGNTIYF.

This clone was observed a few times. The chain carries TRBV6-2 or TRBV6-3 and TRBJ1-5, with 9 positions matching TRBD1. V was pared by 2 bases and J by 7 bases, with 9 bases of the junction left unmatched. CDR1 MNHEY and CDR2 SVGEGT come from the germline V gene. The CDR3 totals 16 residues. DNA of the CDR3: TGTGCCAGCAGTTACCCCCAACAGGGGGCAAACCAGCCCCAGCATTTT. This codes for CASSYPQQGANQPQHF.

The chain uses TRBV6-5 and TRBJ2-2; 8 positions agree with TRBD1. The CDR3 spans 14 residues. Germline CDR1 MNHEY, CDR2 SVGAGI. V lost 8 bases to trimming and J lost 6 bases; unmatched junction nucleotides: 8. The CDR3 DNA reads TGTGCCAGCCTCAGGACAGGGCTCGCCGGGGAGCTGTTTTTT. Translation gives CASLRTGLAGELFF.

The rearrangement uses TRBV3-1 (or the pseudogene TRBV3-2) and TRBJ1-1; 7 bases map to TRBD1. This CDR3 is built from 12 residues. V dropped 10 bases and J dropped 3; count of bases not matched to a gene: 5. The germline CDR1 and CDR2 sequences are LGHDT and YNNKEL (reference sequence). The CDR3 region has the DNA TGTGCCACCTCACAGGGGTACACTGAAGCTTTCTTT. Translated, it gives CATSQGYTEAFF.

This rearrangement joins TRBV19 to TRBJ1-5, with 7 nucleotides matching TRBD1. Trimming took 5 bases from V and 6 from J; bases not matched to a gene: 10. Germline assignment: CDR1 LNHDA and CDR2 SQIVND (reference sequence). CDR3 length equals 15 residues. The CDR3 coding sequence is TGTGCCAGTAGTCCCCAGGGGGGGGGTCTTCAGCCCCAGCATTTT. It is translated as CASSPQGGGLQPQHF.

This rearrangement joins TRBV19 to TRBJ2-3; D possibly corresponds to TRBD2 (5 bases). The germline gives CDR1 LNHDA, CDR2 SQIVND (reference sequence). The CDR3 runs to 13 residues. Trimming removed 5 bases at V and 7 bases at J, with 13 bases between. The CDR3 DNA is TGTGCCAGTAGTCCCCGGACGGGAAATACGCAGTATTTT. As protein: CASSPRTGNTQYF.

The V and J genes are TRBV19 and TRBJ1-2, with 7 bases that match TRBD1. This CDR3 region has 12 residues. Germline V CDR1 and CDR2: LNHDA, SQIVND (reference sequence). J lost 5 bases, V lost 7 bases, and 4 bases had no gene match. CDR3: CASTGTAYGYTF. Written as DNA, the CDR3 is TGTGCCAGTACCGGGACAGCTTATGGCTACACCTTC.

This rearrangement joins TRBV28 to TRBJ2-6; no reliable D call. The V gene lost 5 bases and the J gene lost 4 bases, with 12 bases spanning the gap. Germline V gives CDR1 MDHEN, CDR2 SYDVKM. This CDR3 comprises 15 residues. This CDR3 reads CASSPPSAGANVLTF. The CDR3 bases are TGTGCCAGCAGTCCCCCCTCCGCAGGGGCCAACGTCCTGACTTTC.

V is TRBV5-6 and J is TRBJ1-3; D call uncertain. V gave up 0 bases and J gave up 4 bases, with 11 bases separating them. The CDR3 runs to 15 residues. CDR1 and CDR2 from the germline V gene are SGHDT and YYEEEE. CDR3 loop: CASSLAVTQGNTIYF. CDR3 DNA: TGTGCCAGCAGCTTGGCCGTGACACAAGGAAACACCATATATTTT.